The source of this TCR beta chain is a study of molecular identifiers for immune sequencing clone quantification. TCRdb reprocessed the PCR reads with MiXCR, giving one entry per CDR3 protein. The top ten hold about a tenth of the sample, which has roughly 100,000 distinct CDR3 sequences, less than 35% seen once. The receptor comes from a human donor in good health. Some libraries in this study had Jurkat cell RNA spiked in. Sequenced input: naive CD8+ T cells from blood, with Jurkat cell RNA spiked in. The subset here: FACS-sorted CD8+CD4-CCR7+CD45RA+ naive T cells.

CDR3 in amino acids: CASTLGASGSRLPYEQYF. CDR3 coding DNA: TGTGCCAGCACCCTAGGGGCTAGCGGGAGCCGACTTCCCTACGAGCAGTACTTC. The chain employs TRBV12-3 or TRBV12-4 and TRBJ2-7, with TRBD2 matching 10 bases. V lost 7 bases, J lost 2 bases, and 17 bases stayed unmatched. CDR3 size: 18 residues.